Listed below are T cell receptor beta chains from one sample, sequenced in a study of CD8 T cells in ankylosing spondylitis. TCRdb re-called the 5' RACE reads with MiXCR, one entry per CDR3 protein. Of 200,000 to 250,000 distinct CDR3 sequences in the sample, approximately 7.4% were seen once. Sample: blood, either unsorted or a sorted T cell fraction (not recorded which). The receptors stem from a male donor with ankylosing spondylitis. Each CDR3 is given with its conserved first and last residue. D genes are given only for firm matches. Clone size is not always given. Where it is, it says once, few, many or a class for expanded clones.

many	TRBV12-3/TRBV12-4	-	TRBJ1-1	TGTGCCAGCAGTTTTGATCACACTGAAGCTTTCTTT	CASSFDHTEAFF
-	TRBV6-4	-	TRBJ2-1	TGTGCCAGCAGCGACCGGACAGACTACAATGAGCAGTTCTTC	CASSDRTDYNEQFF
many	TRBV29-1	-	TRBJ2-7	TGCAGCGTTGACAACGGGGCTAACTACGAGCAGTACTTC	CSVDNGANYEQYF
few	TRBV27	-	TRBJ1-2	TGTGCCAGCAGACCCTCCGCTGATGGTGGCTACACCTTC	CASRPSADGGYTF
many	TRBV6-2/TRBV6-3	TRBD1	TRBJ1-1	TGTGCCAGCAGTAATCCGGACAGGGGGGCCTTGAACACTGAAGCTTTCTTT	CASSNPDRGALNTEAFF
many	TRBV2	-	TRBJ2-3	TGTGCCAGCAGTGAACAGGCCCGCACAGATACGCAGTATTTT	CASSEQARTDTQYF
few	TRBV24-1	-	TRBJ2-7	TGTGCCACCAGTCAGGGGAACTACGAGCAGTACTTC	CATSQGNYEQYF
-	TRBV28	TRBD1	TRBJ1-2	TGTGCCAGCAGTTTCCTGCAGGAGGGACAGGGAAGGTATGGCTACACCTTC	CASSFLQEGQGRYGYTF
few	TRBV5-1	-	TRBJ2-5	TGCGCCAGCAGCGCGGGCCCTGGGGAGACCCAGTACTTC	CASSAGPGETQYF
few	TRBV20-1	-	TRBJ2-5	TGCAGTGCTAGAGGGTCTTGGGCCCGGACCCAGTACTTC	CSARGSWARTQYF
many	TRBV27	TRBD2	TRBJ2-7	TGTGCCAGCAGTTGGACTAGCGGGAGCTTGTACGAGCAGTACTTC	CASSWTSGSLYEQYF
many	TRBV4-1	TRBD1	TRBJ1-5	TGCGCCAGCAGCCCGGGACAGCGAAGCAATCAGCCCCAGCATTTT	CASSPGQRSNQPQHF
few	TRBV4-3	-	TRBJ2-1	TGCGCCAGCAGTCCTATTGACACGTTCACTGAGCAGTTCTTC	CASSPIDTFTEQFF
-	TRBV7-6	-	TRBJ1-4	TGTGCCAGCAGCCTGGGTCCCCCAGGTGAAAAACTGTTTTTT	CASSLGPPGEKLFF
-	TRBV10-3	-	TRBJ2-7	TGTGCCATCAGTGAGGACAACCCCACCTACGAGCAGTACTTC	CAISEDNPTYEQYF
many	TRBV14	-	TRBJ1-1	TGTGCCAGCAGCCACCTTCAATCAACTGAAGCTTTCTTT	CASSHLQSTEAFF
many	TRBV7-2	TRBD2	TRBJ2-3	TGTGCCAGCAGCTTTAGCGGGGGGGCCGTAGATACGCAGTATTTT	CASSFSGGAVDTQYF
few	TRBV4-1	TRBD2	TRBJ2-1	TGCGCCAGCAGCCAAAGGCCGGCTAGCGGCAAATACAATGAGCAGTTCTTC	CASSQRPASGKYNEQFF
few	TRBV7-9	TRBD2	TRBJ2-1	TGTGCCAGTACTGGGGGACTAGCCCAGTACAATGAGCAGTTCTTC	CASTGGLAQYNEQFF
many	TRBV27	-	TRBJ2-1	TGTGCCAGCACGCCGGGACTTGCCTACAATGAGCAGTTCTTC	CASTPGLAYNEQFF
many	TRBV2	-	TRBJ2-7	TGTGCCAGCAGAGTTTACCGGGACACCCTCTCCTACGAGCAGTACTTC	CASRVYRDTLSYEQYF
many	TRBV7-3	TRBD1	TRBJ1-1	TGTGCCAGCAGCCTACCCAGGGGGGGGCAGAACACTGAAGCTTTCTTT	CASSLPRGGQNTEAFF
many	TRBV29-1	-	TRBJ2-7	TGCAGCGTTCAGGGTCTCGGAAGCTCCTACGAGCAGTACTTC	CSVQGLGSSYEQYF
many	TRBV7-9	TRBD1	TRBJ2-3	TGTGCCAGCAGCTTAAGCAGGGGGCGCGAGAAGGATACGCAGTATTTT	CASSLSRGREKDTQYF
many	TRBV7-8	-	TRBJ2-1	TGTGCCAGCAGCTTGATATTAGCGGAACTCTCCTACAATGAGCAGTTCTTC	CASSLILAELSYNEQFF
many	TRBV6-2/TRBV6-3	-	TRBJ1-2	TGTGCCAGCAGTTGGGGACCTTCGAGGGACAAAGGGTCCACCTTC	CASSWGPSRDKGSTF
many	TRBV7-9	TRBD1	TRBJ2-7	TGTGCCAGCAGCATGCGGACAGGGAATCCCTACGAGCAGTACTTC	CASSMRTGNPYEQYF
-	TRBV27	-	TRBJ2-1	TGTGCCTCCTCGGGTCGGACTGAGCAGTTCTTC	CASSGRTEQFF
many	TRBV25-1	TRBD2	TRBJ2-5	TGTGCCAGCAGTGGAGGACTAGCGGGACTGGAGACCCAGTACTTC	CASSGGLAGLETQYF
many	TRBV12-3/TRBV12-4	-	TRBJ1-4	TGTGCCAGCAGTAAGGGGGGCGGATCGAATGAAAAACTGTTTTTT	CASSKGGGSNEKLFF
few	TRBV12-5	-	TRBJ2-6	TGTGCTAGTGGTTTGTGGTCCTCTGGGGCCAACGTCCTGACTTTC	CASGLWSSGANVLTF
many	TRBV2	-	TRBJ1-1	TGTGCCAGCAGTGAGTTCATGAACACTGAAGCTTTCTTT	CASSEFMNTEAFF
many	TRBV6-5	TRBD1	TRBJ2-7	TGTGCCAGCAGTCACATACAGGGGGAGGCCTACGAGCAGTACTTC	CASSHIQGEAYEQYF
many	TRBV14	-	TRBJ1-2	TGTGCCAGCAGCCCACGGACAGTCTACTATGGCTACACCTTC	CASSPRTVYYGYTF
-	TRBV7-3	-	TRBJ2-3	TGTGCCAGCAGCTTATACAGAAGCACAGATACGCAGTATTTT	CASSLYRSTDTQYF
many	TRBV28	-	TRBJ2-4	TGTGCCAGCAGTTTATGGGACAGCCTAGCCAAAAACATTCAGTACTTC	CASSLWDSLAKNIQYF
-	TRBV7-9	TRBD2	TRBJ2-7	TGTGCCAGCAGCCCTCAGGGACTAGCAACCTACGAGCAGTACTTC	CASSPQGLATYEQYF
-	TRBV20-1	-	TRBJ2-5	TGCAGTGCTATGGGGATACTAGGGGAAGAGACCCAGTACTTC	CSAMGILGEETQYF
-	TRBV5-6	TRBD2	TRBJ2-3	TGTGCCAGCACCCCGCCGGGACTAGCGGCAGATACGCAGTATTTT	CASTPPGLAADTQYF
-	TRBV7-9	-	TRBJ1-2	TGTGCCAGCAGCTTAGCTCTTATTGACAGTAACTATGGCTACACCTTC	CASSLALIDSNYGYTF
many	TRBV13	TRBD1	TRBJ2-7	TGTGCCAGCAGCTCGACAGGGGGCTTTTCCTACGAGCAGTACTTC	CASSSTGGFSYEQYF
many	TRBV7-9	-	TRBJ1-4	TGTGCCAGCAGCTTAGATTTGGGAACACTGTTTTTT	CASSLDLGTLFF
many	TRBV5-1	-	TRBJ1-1	TGCGCCAGCAGTGGTACAAGGAACACTGAAGCTTTCTTT	CASSGTRNTEAFF
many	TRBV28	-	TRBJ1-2	TGTGCCAGCACCACCGGGAGCCTACTGAGCGGCTACACCTTC	CASTTGSLLSGYTF
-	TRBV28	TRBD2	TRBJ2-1	TGTGCCAGCAGCCCGACGGTGTGGGCGGGGGGGGGATACAATGAGCAGTTCTTC	CASSPTVWAGGGYNEQFF
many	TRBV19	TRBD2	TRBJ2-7	TGTGCCAGTAGTCCCCAGGAGGGGAGGGACGAGCAGTACTTC	CASSPQEGRDEQYF
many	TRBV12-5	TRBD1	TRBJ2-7	TGTGCTAGTGGGACAGGGTGGTACGAGCAGTACTTC	CASGTGWYEQYF
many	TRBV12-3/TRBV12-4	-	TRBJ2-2	TGTGCCAGCAGTCCCATTGGGACTTTAGGCGGGATCACCGGGGAGCTGTTTTTT	CASSPIGTLGGITGELFF
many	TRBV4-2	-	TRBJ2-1	TGTGCCAGCGGTCCCGGAAGCTCCTACAATGAGCAGTTCTTC	CASGPGSSYNEQFF
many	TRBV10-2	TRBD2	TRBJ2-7	TGCGCCAGCAGTGCCGCGGGAGGGACAGCACGCTACGAGCAGTACTTC	CASSAAGGTARYEQYF
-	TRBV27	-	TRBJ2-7	TGTGCCAGCAGTTTATCGAGGGGGAACTACGAGCAGTACTTC	CASSLSRGNYEQYF
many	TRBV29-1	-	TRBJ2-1	TGCAGCGTCGTAATTCGAGACAGCTACAATGAGCAGTTCTTC	CSVVIRDSYNEQFF
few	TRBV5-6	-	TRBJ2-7	TGTGCCAGCAGCTTGCGAGGGACTTATTACGAGCAGTACTTC	CASSLRGTYYEQYF
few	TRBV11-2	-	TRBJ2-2	TGTGCCAGCATCGTTCGGAACACCGGGGAGCTGTTTTTT	CASIVRNTGELFF
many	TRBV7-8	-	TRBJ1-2	TGTGCCAGCAGCTTAGCGCCGGGACATCCTCCGGGCTACACCTTC	CASSLAPGHPPGYTF
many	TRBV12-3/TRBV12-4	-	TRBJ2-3	TGTGCCAGCAGTTCCCGGGACATTTTTCCTCGGGGAGATACGCAGTATTTT	CASSSRDIFPRGDTQYF
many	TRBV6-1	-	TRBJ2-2	TGTGCCAGCCGCCAGGGGAACACCGGGGAGCTGTTTTTT	CASRQGNTGELFF
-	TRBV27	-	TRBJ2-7	TGTGCCAGCAGTTTTGGTTTAGTCTACGAGCAGTACTTC	CASSFGLVYEQYF